This T cell receptor beta chain is drawn from a study of T-cell reconstitution after alpha-beta-depleted transplantation in children. Study results and limitations: By about two months after transplant, alpha-beta T cells reportedly arose from several hundred graft clones that had expanded. One year after transplant, T-cell counts and diversity came mostly from newly produced T cells.

With regard to this clonotype: Antigen unknown.

TCRbeta library construction was performed incorporating unique molecular identifiers. MiXCR was run by TCRdb on the PCR reads, yielding one entry per CDR3 protein. Seen here are around 190,000 distinct CDR3 sequences, about 7% observed once, and the top ten hold 5% to 6.5%. CDR3 size: 15 residues. From germline, CDR1 is DFQATT and CDR2 SNEGSKA (reference sequence). The V and J ends lost 1 base and 1 base respectively, with 13 bases between them. The source material was PBMCs, sampled before TCRalphabeta/CD19-depleted stem cell transplant. The chain links TRBV20-1 to TRBJ2-5, with D perhaps TRBD1 or TRBD2 (5 bases each). This clonotype was sampled from a boy younger than 10 with acute lymphoblastic leukemia, due to receive a stem cell transplant. CDR3 sequence reads: CSARVGAGGQETQYF. The CDR3 coding sequence is TGCAGTGCTAGAGTTGGGGCCGGAGGCCAAGAGACCCAGTACTTC.